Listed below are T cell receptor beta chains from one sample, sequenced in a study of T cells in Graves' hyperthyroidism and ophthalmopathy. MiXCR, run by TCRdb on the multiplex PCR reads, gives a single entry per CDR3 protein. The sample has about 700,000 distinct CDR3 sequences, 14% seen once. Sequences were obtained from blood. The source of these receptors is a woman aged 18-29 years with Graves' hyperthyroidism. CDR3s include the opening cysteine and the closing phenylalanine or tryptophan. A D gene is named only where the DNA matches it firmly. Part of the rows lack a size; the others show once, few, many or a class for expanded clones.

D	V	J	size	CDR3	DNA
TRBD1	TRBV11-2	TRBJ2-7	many	CASSLVGTGPYEQYF	TGTGCCAGCAGCTTAGTAGGGACAGGACCCTACGAGCAGTACTTC
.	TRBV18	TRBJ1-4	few	CASSTAEREKLFF	TGTGCCAGCTCGACAGCTGAACGTGAAAAACTGTTTTTT
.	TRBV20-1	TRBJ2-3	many	CSLGALVTDTQYF	TGCAGTCTGGGGGCCCTCGTTACAGATACGCAGTATTTT
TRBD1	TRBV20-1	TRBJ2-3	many	CSARGQTDTQYF	TGCAGTGCTAGGGGACAGACAGATACGCAGTATTTT
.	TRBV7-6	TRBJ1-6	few	CASSLGPGGESPLHF	TGTGCCAGCAGCTTAGGTCCGGGAGGCGAGTCACCCCTCCACTTT
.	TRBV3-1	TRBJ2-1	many	CASSQVSDEQFF	TGTGCCAGCAGCCAAGTCTCCGATGAGCAGTTCTTC
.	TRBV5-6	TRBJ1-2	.	CASSLVGGASYTF	TGTGCCAGCAGCTTGGTGGGTGGGGCGAGCTACACCTTC
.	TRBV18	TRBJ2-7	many	CASSLMTDSYEQYF	TGTGCCAGCTCCTTAATGACGGACTCCTACGAGCAGTACTTC
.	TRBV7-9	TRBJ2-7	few	CASSLEGQEQYF	TGTGCCAGCAGCTTAGAAGGGCAGGAGCAGTACTTC
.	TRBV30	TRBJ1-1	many	CAWTKGGSPNTEAFF	TGTGCCTGGACAAAGGGAGGGAGTCCGAACACTGAAGCTTTCTTT
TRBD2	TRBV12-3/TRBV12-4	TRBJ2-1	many	CASSSGLAEAWDEQFF	TGTGCCAGCAGTTCGGGACTAGCCGAAGCTTGGGATGAGCAGTTCTTC
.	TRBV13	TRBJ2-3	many	CASSLNVGDTQYF	TGTGCCAGCAGCTTAAATGTTGGAGATACGCAGTATTTT
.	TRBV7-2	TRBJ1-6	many	CASSLTRRNSPLHF	TGTGCCAGCAGCTTGACTAGGCGGAATTCACCCCTCCACTTT
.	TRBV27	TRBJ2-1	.	CASSLIHPSYNEQFF	TGTGCCAGCAGTTTAATTCATCCCTCCTACAATGAGCAGTTCTTC
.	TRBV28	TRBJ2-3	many	CASRANPSDTQYF	TGTGCCAGCAGAGCGAATCCCTCAGATACGCAGTATTTT
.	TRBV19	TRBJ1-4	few	CASRTGPGGEKLFF	TGTGCCAGTAGAACGGGCCCGGGTGGAGAAAAACTGTTTTTT
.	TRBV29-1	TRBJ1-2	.	CSCFRGSYGYTF	TGCAGCTGTTTTAGGGGGAGCTATGGCTACACCTTC
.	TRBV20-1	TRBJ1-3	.	CSAREGRINIIYF	TGCAGTGCTAGAGAAGGACGGATAAACATCATATATTTT
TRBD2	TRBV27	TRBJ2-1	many	CASSWASGSYEQFF	TGTGCCAGCAGTTGGGCTAGCGGGTCGTATGAGCAGTTCTTC
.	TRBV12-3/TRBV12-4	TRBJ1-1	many	CASSYGQSNTEAFF	TGTGCCAGCAGTTACGGCCAGTCCAACACTGAAGCTTTCTTT
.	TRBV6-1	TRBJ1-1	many	CASSGQDSLNTEAFF	TGTGCCAGCAGTGGCCAAGACAGCTTGAACACTGAAGCTTTCTTT
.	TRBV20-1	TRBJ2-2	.	CSARGEARGGELFF	TGCAGTGCTAGGGGGGAGGCCCGCGGGGGGGAGCTGTTTTTT
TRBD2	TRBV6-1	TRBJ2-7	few	CASSERESPYEQYF	TGTGCCAGCAGCGAGCGGGAGTCACCCTACGAGCAGTACTTC
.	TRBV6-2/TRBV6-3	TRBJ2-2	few	CASSYFGSGGAGELFF	TGTGCCAGCAGTTACTTTGGTAGCGGTGGCGCCGGGGAGCTGTTTTTT
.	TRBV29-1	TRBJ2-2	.	CSVEVGRGSNTGELFF	TGCAGCGTTGAAGTAGGCAGGGGCTCCAACACCGGGGAGCTGTTTTTT
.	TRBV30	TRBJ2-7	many	CAWSMRRYEQYF	TGTGCCTGGAGTATGCGGAGATACGAGCAGTACTTC
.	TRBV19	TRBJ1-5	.	CASRATGSGNQPQHF	TGTGCCAGTAGGGCTACAGGAAGTGGGAATCAGCCCCAGCATTTT
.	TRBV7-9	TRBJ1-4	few	CASSKPLANEKLFF	TGTGCCAGCAGCAAGCCGTTGGCTAATGAAAAACTGTTTTTT
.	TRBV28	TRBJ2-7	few	CASSLSQSGYEQYF	TGTGCCAGCAGTTTGTCGCAGTCTGGCTACGAGCAGTACTTC
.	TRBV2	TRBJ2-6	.	CTSSALKGANVLTF	TGTACCAGCAGTGCCCTGAAGGGGGCCAACGTCCTGACTTTC
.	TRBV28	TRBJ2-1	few	CASRFSSSLWFF	TGTGCCAGCAGGTTCTCATCTTCACTATGGTTCTTC
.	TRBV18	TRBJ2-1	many	CASSPMASPYNEQFF	TGTGCCAGCTCACCAATGGCGTCCCCCTACAATGAGCAGTTCTTC
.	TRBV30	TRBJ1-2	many	CAWRYASSSINYGYTF	TGTGCCTGGAGATATGCCAGCTCATCGATTAACTATGGCTACACCTTC
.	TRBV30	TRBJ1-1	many	CAWRWVSNTEAFF	TGTGCCTGGCGGTGGGTTTCGAACACTGAAGCTTTCTTT
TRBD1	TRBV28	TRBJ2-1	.	CASSPFFGVATGGLNEQFF	TGTGCCAGCTCACCATTTTTCGGTGTTGCGACAGGGGGCCTAAATGAGCAGTTCTTC
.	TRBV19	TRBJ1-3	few	CASSITGKNTIYF	TGTGCCAGTAGTATCACAGGGAAAAACACCATATATTTT
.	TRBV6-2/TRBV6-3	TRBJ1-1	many	CASSYAQKKTGASTEAFF	TGTGCCAGCAGTTACGCCCAGAAAAAGACAGGAGCCAGCACTGAAGCTTTCTTT
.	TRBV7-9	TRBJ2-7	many	CASSHRDAPYEQYF	TGTGCCAGCAGCCACCGGGACGCACCCTACGAGCAGTACTTC
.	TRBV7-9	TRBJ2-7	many	CASSYHPREQYF	TGTGCCAGCAGCTATCACCCCCGCGAGCAGTACTTC
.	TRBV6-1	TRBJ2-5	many	CASYGTVQETQYF	TGTGCCAGCTACGGGACGGTGCAAGAGACCCAGTACTTC
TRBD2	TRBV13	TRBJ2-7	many	CASSFAGGRYEQYF	TGTGCCAGCAGCTTTGCGGGGGGGCGCTACGAGCAGTACTTC
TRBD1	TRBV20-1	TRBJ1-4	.	CSAKPGQVNEKLFF	TGCAGTGCTAAGCCTGGACAGGTTAATGAAAAACTGTTTTTT
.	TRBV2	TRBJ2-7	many	CASDKSYEQYF	TGTGCCAGCGACAAATCCTACGAGCAGTACTTC
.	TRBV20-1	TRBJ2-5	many	CSAGTGETQYF	TGCAGTGCTGGGACGGGGGAGACCCAGTACTTC
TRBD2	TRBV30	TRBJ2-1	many	CAWSVLGLGNNEQFF	TGTGCCTGGAGTGTCCTCGGACTAGGGAACAATGAGCAGTTCTTC
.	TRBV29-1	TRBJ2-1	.	CSVEFGARPYNEQFF	TGCAGCGTTGAATTCGGGGCCCGGCCCTACAATGAGCAGTTCTTC
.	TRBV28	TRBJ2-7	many	CASRRQTGRDEQYF	TGTGCCAGCAGGAGGCAGACAGGCCGGGACGAGCAGTACTTC
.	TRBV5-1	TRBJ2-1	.	CASKRGGGLGNEQFF	TGCGCCAGCAAGAGGGGGGGAGGGCTAGGAAATGAGCAGTTCTTC
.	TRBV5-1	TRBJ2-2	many	CASSPGHTGELFF	TGCGCCAGCAGCCCTGGACACACCGGGGAGCTGTTTTTT
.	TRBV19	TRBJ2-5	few	CASSIGTTNFQETQYF	TGTGCCAGTAGTATAGGAACGACGAACTTCCAAGAGACCCAGTACTTC
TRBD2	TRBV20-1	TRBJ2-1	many	CSALKGGNANEQFF	TGCAGTGCTCTAAAGGGAGGGAATGCAAATGAGCAGTTCTTC
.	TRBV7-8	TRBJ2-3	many	CASSLRPTLNTDTQYF	TGTGCCAGCAGCTTAAGGCCCACCCTTAACACAGATACGCAGTATTTT
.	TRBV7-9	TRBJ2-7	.	CASSLGTREIGNYYEQYF	TGTGCCAGCAGCCTTGGGACCCGGGAAATAGGGAATTATTACGAGCAGTACTTC